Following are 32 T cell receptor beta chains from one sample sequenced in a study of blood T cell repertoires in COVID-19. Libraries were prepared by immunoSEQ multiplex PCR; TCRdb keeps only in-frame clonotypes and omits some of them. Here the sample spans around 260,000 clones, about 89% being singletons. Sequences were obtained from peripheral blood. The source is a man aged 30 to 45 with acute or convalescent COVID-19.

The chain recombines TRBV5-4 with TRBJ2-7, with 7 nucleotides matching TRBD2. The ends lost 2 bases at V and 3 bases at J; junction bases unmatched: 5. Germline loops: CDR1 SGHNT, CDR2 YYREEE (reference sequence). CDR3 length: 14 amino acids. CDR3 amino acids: CASSFQPGGYEQYF. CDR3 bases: TGTGCCAGCAGCTTTCAACCGGGGGGCTACGAGCAGTACTTC.

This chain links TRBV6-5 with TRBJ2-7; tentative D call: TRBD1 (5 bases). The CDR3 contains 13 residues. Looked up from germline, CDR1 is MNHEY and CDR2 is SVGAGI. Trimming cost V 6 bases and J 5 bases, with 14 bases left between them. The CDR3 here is CASRATGSHEQYF. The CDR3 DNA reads TGTGCCAGCAGGGCAACAGGTTCCCACGAGCAGTACTTC.

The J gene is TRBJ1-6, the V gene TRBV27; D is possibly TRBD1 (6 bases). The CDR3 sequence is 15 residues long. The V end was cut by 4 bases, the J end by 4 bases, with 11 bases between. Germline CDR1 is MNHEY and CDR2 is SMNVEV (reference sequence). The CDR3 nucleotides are TGTGCCAGCAGTTGGATCAGGGGTTATAATTCACCCCTCCACTTT. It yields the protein CASSWIRGYNSPLHF.

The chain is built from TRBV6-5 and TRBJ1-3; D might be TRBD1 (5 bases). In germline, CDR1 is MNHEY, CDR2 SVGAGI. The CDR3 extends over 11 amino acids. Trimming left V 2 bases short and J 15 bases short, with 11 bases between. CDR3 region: CASSYHGAEYF. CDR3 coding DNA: TGTGCCAGCAGTTACCATGGGGCTGAATATTTT.

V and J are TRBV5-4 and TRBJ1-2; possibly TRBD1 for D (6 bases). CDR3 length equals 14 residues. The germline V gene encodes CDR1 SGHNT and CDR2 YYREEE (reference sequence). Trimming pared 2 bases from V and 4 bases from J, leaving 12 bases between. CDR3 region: CASSFTGNAYGYTF. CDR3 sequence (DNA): TGTGCCAGCAGCTTTACAGGGAATGCCTATGGCTACACCTTC.

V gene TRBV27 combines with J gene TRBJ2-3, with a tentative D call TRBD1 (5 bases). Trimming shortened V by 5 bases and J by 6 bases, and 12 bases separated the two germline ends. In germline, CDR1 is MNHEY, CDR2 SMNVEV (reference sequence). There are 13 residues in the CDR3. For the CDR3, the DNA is TGTGCCAGCAGTCGACAGTCTGGGGATACGCAGTATTTT. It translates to CASSRQSGDTQYF.

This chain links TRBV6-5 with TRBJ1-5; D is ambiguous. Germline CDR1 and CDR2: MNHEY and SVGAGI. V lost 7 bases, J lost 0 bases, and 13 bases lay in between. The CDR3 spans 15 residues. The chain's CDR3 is CASTPTRDSNQPQHF. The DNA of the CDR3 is TGTGCCAGCACCCCGACTCGGGATAGCAATCAGCCCCAGCATTTT.

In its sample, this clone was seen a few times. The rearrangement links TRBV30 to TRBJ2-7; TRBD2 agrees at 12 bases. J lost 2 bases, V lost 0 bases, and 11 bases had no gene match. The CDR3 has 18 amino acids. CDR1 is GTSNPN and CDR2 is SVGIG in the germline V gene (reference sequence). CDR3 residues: CAWSVGTSGSWGPYEQYF. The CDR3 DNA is TGTGCCTGGAGTGTAGGGACTAGCGGGTCCTGGGGACCCTACGAGCAGTACTTC.

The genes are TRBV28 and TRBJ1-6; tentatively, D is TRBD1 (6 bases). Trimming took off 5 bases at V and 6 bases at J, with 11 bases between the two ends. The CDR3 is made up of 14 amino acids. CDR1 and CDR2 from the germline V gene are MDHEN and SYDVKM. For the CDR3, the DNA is TGTGCCAGCAGTGCCGGACAGACTAATTCACCCCTCCACTTT. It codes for CASSAGQTNSPLHF.

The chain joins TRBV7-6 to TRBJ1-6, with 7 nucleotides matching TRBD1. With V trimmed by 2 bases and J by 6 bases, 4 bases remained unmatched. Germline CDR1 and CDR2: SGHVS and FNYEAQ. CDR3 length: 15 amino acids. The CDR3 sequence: CASSLRGQFNSPLHF. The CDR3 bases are TGTGCCAGCAGCTTACGGGGACAGTTTAATTCACCCCTCCACTTT.

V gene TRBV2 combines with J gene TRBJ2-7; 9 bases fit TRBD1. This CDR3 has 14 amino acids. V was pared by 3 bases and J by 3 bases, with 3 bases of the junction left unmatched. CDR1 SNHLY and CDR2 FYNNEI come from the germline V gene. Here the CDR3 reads CASSELDRGYEQYF. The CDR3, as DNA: TGTGCCAGCAGTGAGTTGGACAGGGGCTACGAGCAGTACTTC.

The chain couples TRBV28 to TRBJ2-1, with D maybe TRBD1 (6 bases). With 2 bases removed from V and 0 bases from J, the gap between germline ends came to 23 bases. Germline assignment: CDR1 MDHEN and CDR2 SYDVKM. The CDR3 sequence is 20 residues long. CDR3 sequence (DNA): TGTGCCAGCAGTTTACGACAGGTGGGACGTTCTTTCAGCTCCTACAATGAGCAGTTCTTC. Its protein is CASSLRQVGRSFSSYNEQFF.

CDR3 sequence reads: CASSIARGNTIYF. In nucleotides, the CDR3 is TGTGCCAGTAGTATAGCCAGGGGCAACACCATATATTTT. The chain couples TRBV19 to TRBJ1-3, with D maybe TRBD1 (6 bases). The CDR3 is made up of 13 amino acids. Trimming removed 1 base at V and 7 bases at J, with 8 bases between. Germline V lookup: CDR1 LNHDA, CDR2 SQIVND (reference sequence).

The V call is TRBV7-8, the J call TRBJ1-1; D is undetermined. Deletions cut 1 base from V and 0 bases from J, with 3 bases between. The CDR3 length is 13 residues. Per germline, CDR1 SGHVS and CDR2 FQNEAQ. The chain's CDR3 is CASSLVMNTEAFF. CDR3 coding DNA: TGTGCCAGCAGCTTAGTCATGAACACTGAAGCTTTCTTT.

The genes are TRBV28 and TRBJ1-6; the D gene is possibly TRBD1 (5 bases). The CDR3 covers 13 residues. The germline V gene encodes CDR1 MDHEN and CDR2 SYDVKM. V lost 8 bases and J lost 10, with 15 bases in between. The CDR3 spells CASGTGAWSPLHF. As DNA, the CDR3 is TGTGCCAGCGGTACAGGTGCCTGGTCACCCCTCCACTTT.

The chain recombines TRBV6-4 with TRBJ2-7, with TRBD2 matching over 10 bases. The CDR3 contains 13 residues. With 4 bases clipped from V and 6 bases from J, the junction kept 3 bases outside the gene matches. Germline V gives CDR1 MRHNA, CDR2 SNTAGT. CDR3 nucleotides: TGTGCCAGCAGTGGGACTAGCGGAACCGAGCAGTACTTC. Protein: CASSGTSGTEQYF.

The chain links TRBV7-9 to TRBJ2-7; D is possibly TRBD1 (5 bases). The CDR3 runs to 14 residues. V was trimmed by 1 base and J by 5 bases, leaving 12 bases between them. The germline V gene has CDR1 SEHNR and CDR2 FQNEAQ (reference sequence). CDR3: CASSLGQGSDEQYF. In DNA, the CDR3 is TGTGCCAGCAGCTTAGGGCAGGGCAGCGACGAGCAGTACTTC.

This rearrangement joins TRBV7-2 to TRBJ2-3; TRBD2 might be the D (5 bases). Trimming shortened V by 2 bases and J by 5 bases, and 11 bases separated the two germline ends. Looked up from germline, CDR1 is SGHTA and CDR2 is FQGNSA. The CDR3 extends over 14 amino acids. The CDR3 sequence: CASSLRREGDTQYF. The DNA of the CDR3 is TGTGCCAGCAGCTTACGTCGGGAAGGAGATACGCAGTATTTT.

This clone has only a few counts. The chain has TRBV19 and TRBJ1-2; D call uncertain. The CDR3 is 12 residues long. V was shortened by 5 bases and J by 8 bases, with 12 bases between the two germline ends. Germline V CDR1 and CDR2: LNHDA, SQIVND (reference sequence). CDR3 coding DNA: TGTGCCAGTAGTGCAGGTCCTACGGGCTACACCTTC. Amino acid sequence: CASSAGPTGYTF.

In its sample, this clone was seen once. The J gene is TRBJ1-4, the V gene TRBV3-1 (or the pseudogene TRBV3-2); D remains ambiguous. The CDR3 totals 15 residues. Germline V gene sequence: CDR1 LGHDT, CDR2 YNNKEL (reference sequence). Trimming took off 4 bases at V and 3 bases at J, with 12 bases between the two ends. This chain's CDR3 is CASSPQVLANEKLFF. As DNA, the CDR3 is TGTGCCAGCAGCCCGCAGGTATTGGCTAATGAAAAACTGTTTTTT.

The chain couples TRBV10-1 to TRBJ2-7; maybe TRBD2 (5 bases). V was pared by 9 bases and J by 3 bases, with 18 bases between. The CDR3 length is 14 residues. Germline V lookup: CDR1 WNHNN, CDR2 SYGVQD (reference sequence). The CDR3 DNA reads TGCGCCAGAGATCTACCGGGAATCCTCTACGAGCAGTACTTC. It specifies CARDLPGILYEQYF.

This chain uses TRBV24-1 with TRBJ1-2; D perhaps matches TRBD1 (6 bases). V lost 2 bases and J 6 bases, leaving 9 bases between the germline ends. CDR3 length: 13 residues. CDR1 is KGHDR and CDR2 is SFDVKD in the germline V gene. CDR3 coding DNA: TGTGCCACCAGTGATTACAGGGATAATGGCTACACCTTC. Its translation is CATSDYRDNGYTF.

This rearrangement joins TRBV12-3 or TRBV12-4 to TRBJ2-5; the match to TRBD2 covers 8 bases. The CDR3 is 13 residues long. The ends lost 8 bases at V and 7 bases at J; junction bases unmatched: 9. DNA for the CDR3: TGTGCCAGCGCCCGGGAGGGGTTGGTGACCCAGTACTTC. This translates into CASAREGLVTQYF.

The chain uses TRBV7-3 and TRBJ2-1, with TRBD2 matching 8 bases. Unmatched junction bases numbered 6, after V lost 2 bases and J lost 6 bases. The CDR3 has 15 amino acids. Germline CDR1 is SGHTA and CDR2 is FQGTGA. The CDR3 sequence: CASSLSAGGSNEQFF. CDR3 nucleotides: TGTGCCAGCAGCTTATCGGCGGGAGGCAGCAATGAGCAGTTCTTC.

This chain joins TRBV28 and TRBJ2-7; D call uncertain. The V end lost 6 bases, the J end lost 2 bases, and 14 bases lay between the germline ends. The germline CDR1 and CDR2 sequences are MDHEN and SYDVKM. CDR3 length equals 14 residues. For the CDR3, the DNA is TGTGCCAGCAGCACCCCGACATTTCCCTACGAGCAGTACTTC. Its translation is CASSTPTFPYEQYF.

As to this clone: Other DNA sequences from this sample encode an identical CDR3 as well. The CDR3 DNA is TGTGCCAGCAGCCTGGGGCAGTCAGGAAACACCATATATTTT. The encoded protein is CASSLGQSGNTIYF. The chain uses TRBV28 and TRBJ1-3, with D maybe TRBD1 (5 bases). Trimming stripped 6 bases from V and 4 bases from J, with 13 bases between. The CDR3 spans 14 residues. Germline CDR1 reads MDHEN; CDR2 reads SYDVKM.

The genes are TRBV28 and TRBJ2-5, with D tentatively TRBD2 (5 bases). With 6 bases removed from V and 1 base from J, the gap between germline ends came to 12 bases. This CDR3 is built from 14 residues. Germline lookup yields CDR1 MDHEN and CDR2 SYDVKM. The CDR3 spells CASRLAGLQETQYF. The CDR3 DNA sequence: TGTGCCAGCAGGCTCGCTGGACTCCAAGAGACCCAGTACTTC. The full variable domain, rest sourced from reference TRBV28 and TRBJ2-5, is DVKVTQSSRYLVKRTGEKVFLECVQDMDHENMFWYRQDPGLGLRLIYFSYDVKMKEKGDIPEGYSVSREKKERFSLILESASTNQTSMYLCASRLAGLQETQYFGPGTRLLVL.

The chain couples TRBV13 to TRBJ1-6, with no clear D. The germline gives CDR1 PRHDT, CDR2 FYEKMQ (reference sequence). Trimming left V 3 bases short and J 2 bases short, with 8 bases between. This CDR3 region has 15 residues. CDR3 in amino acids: CASSLRVTYNSPLHF. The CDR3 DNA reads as TGTGCCAGCAGCTTGAGGGTGACCTATAATTCACCCCTCCACTTT.

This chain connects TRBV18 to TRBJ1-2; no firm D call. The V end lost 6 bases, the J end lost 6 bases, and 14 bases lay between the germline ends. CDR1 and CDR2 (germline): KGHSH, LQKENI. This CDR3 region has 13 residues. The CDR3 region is CASSRINGDGYTF. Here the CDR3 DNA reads TGTGCCAGCTCGCGAATCAACGGGGATGGCTACACCTTC.

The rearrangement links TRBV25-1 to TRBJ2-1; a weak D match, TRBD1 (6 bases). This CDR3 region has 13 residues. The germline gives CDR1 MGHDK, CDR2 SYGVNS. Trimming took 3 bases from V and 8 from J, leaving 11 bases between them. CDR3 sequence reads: CASSDSRGDEQFF. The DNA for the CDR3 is TGTGCCAGCAGTGATAGCAGGGGTGATGAGCAGTTCTTC. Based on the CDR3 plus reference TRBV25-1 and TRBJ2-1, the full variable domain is EADIYQTPRYLVIGTGKKITLECSQTMGHDKMYWYQQDPGMELHLIHYSYGVNSTEKGDLSSESTVSRIRTEHFPLTLESARPSHTSQYLCASSDSRGDEQFFGPGTRLTVL.

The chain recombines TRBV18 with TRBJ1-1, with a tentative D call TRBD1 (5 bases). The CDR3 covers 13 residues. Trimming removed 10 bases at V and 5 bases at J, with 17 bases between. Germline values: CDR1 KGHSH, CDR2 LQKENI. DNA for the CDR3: TGTGCCACCCTCTCCGGCAGGGATACTGAAGCTTTCTTT. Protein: CATLSGRDTEAFF.

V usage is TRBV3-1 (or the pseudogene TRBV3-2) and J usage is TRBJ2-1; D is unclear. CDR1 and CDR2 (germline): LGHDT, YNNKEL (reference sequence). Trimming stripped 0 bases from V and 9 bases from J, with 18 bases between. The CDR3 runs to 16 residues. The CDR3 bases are TGTGCCAGCAGCCAAGAAAGTCCGCCCCGGAGAGGTGAGCAGTTCTTC. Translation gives CASSQESPPRRGEQFF.